This T cell receptor beta chain was profiled in a study of technical replicates of blood from a handful of donors. V lost 0 bases, J lost 2 bases, and 16 bases lay in between. This CDR3 comprises 17 residues. Germline values: CDR1 MGHRA, CDR2 YSYEKL. Repertoires were generated with immunoSEQ multiplex PCR, while TCRdb's copy carries only in-frame clones and drops some. The repertoire holds 65,000 to 85,000 clones, with 94% as singletons. This clonotype was obtained from a human donor in good health. Input material: T cells isolated from PBMCs. The gene calls are TRBV4-1 and TRBJ1-2; no reliable D call. Here the CDR3 DNA reads TGCGCCAGCAGCCAAGAGTGGCGGCAGACTAAGAACTATGGCTACACCTTC. Translated, it gives CASSQEWRQTKNYGYTF.